These 26 T cell receptor beta chains were all obtained from the same sample, sequenced in a study of cytomegalovirus exposure and HLA in healthy donors. This PCR relied on a set of 60 Vbeta primers and 13 Jbeta primers. Libraries were prepared by immunoSEQ multiplex PCR; TCRdb keeps only in-frame clonotypes and omits some of them. The sample records 200,000 to 300,000 clones, 75% to 85% being singletons. The sequencing input was PBMCs. The receptor set was obtained from a woman aged 55-70 years in good health and CMV-seropositive.

The J gene is TRBJ2-2, the V gene TRBV7-2, with D possibly TRBD2 on 6 matching bases. V was cut by 2 bases and J by 5 bases, with 9 bases left in between. Germline loops: CDR1 SGHTA, CDR2 FQGNSA. The CDR3 consists of 14 residues. In nucleotides, the CDR3 is TGTGCCAGCAGCTTATTTGCGGGGACCGGGGAGCTGTTTTTT. This gives the protein CASSLFAGTGELFF.

The chain couples TRBV30 to TRBJ2-2; possible D gene TRBD2, 6 bases. Germline CDR1 GTSNPN, CDR2 SVGIG (reference sequence). The CDR3 is 13 amino acids. V was pared by 3 bases and J by 7 bases, with 12 bases between. CDR3 in amino acids: CAWSRSSVGELFF. The CDR3 DNA is TGTGCCTGGAGCAGGTCTAGCGTCGGGGAGCTGTTTTTT.

The count of this clone is one. The genes are TRBV2 and TRBJ2-7; D call uncertain. V dropped 5 bases and J dropped 7 bases, with 12 bases sitting between them. The germline V gene encodes CDR1 SNHLY and CDR2 FYNNEI. The CDR3 has 12 residues. DNA for the CDR3: TGTGCCAGCAGTCACCTATTTCGGGAGCAGTACTTC. Translating gives CASSHLFREQYF.

V and J are TRBV10-3 and TRBJ2-7; 7 bases line up with TRBD1. Trimming at V came to 8 bases and at J to 1 base, leaving 8 bases not matched to a gene. The CDR3 has 14 residues. CDR1 ENHRY and CDR2 SYGVKD come from the germline V gene. DNA for the CDR3: TGTGCCATCGCACAACAGGGGAATTCCTACGAGCAGTACTTC. It codes for CAIAQQGNSYEQYF.

The rearrangement links TRBV29-1 to TRBJ2-3; D gene ambiguous. CDR3 length equals 13 residues. The ends were cut back, 5 bases at V and 2 bases at J, with 11 bases in the middle. Germline-derived CDR1 and CDR2 are SQVTM and ANQGSEA. CDR3 region: CSVSYGSTDTQYF. The DNA of the CDR3 is TGCAGCGTTTCCTACGGGTCCACAGATACGCAGTATTTT.

CDR3 DNA sequence: TGTGCCAGCAGTTTTAGCGGGTGGTCCTACGAGCAGTACTTC. Protein sequence: CASSFSGWSYEQYF. The chain carries TRBV28 and TRBJ2-7, with 7 bases aligning to TRBD2. V lost 3 bases to trimming and J lost 1 base; unmatched junction nucleotides: 3. Germline CDR1 and CDR2: MDHEN and SYDVKM. The CDR3 contains 14 residues.

CDR3 protein: CASSRWAGKGSSTDTQYF. The CDR3 nucleotides read TGCGCCAGCAGTCGATGGGCAGGGAAGGGCTCTAGCACAGATACGCAGTATTTT. The V gene is TRBV23-1, the J gene TRBJ2-3; weak D call: TRBD1 (5 bases). TRBV23-1 is classed as an ORF, of uncertain function. This CDR3 has 18 residues. V was pared by 4 bases and J by 0 bases, with 20 bases between.

This chain links TRBV12-5 with TRBJ1-1; D unclear. Trimming removed 2 bases from V and 0 bases from J, with 10 bases in between. Germline V lookup: CDR1 LGHNT, CDR2 FRNRAP. This CDR3 region has 15 residues. The DNA for the CDR3 is TGTGCTAGTGGTTTGCGGACTGGTATGAACACTGAAGCTTTCTTT. It codes for CASGLRTGMNTEAFF. Filled out from reference TRBV12-5 and TRBJ1-1, the complete variable domain reads DARVTQTPRHKVTEMGQEVTMRCQPILGHNTVFWYRQTMMQGLELLAYFRNRAPLDDSGMPKDRFSAEMPDATLATLKIQPSEPRDSAVYFCASGLRTGMNTEAFFGQGTRLTVV.

This clone occurred once. This sequence joins TRBV20-1 and TRBJ1-2, with a tentative D call TRBD1 (5 bases). With 7 bases removed from V and 1 base from J, the gap between germline ends came to 7 bases. Germline V gene sequence: CDR1 DFQATT, CDR2 SNEGSKA (reference sequence). CDR3 length equals 11 residues. The CDR3 here is CSGGGNYGYTF. Written as DNA, the CDR3 is TGCAGTGGCGGGGGTAACTATGGCTACACCTTC.

In its sample, this clone was seen a few times. The chain combines TRBV27 with TRBJ1-2; D perhaps matches TRBD1 (6 bases). The germline V gene has CDR1 MNHEY and CDR2 SMNVEV (reference sequence). The CDR3 extends over 16 amino acids. The germline V and J ends were trimmed by 6 bases and 2 bases, with 19 bases remaining between them. CDR3: CASRTLNRASNYGYTF. The CDR3 region has the DNA TGTGCCAGCAGGACCCTTAACAGGGCCTCAAACTATGGCTACACCTTC.

This chain connects TRBV6-1 to TRBJ2-1; TRBD1 matches at 8 bases. Trimming at V came to 2 bases and at J to 4 bases, leaving 4 bases not matched to a gene. This CDR3 region has 15 residues. Germline assignment: CDR1 MNHNS and CDR2 SASEGT. DNA of the CDR3: TGTGCCAGCAGTGAAAAGACAGGGGATTACAATGAGCAGTTCTTC. This codes for CASSEKTGDYNEQFF.

This chain joins TRBV19 and TRBJ1-2; 8 nucleotides line up with TRBD1. The CDR3 has 14 residues. V was clipped by 6 bases and J by 5 bases; unmatched bases: 8. Germline loops: CDR1 LNHDA, CDR2 SQIVND (reference sequence). The DNA of the CDR3 is TGTGCCAGTAGCAGGACAGGGACAGCTTATGGCTACACCTTC. Translation gives CASSRTGTAYGYTF.

V usage is TRBV7-2 and J usage is TRBJ1-2; D uncertain. V was trimmed by 3 bases and J by 8 bases, leaving 10 bases between them. The CDR3 totals 12 residues. The germline gives CDR1 SGHTA, CDR2 FQGNSA. As DNA, the CDR3 is TGTGCCAGCAGCTTTACCGGGGAGGGCTACACCTTC. It is translated as CASSFTGEGYTF.

This clone occurred a few times. The gene calls are TRBV6-1 and TRBJ1-1; TRBD1 aligns across 8 bases. The CDR3 is 14 residues long. Germline assignment: CDR1 MNHNS and CDR2 SASEGT. The V gene end was trimmed by 7 bases and the J gene end by 6 bases; junction bases not matched to a gene: 10. This chain's CDR3 is CASIPSTGVAEAFF. The CDR3 DNA is TGTGCCAGCATTCCCTCGACAGGGGTGGCTGAAGCTTTCTTT.

This clone appeared a few times. J is TRBJ2-4 and V is TRBV9; 12 bases fit TRBD2. Germline values: CDR1 SGDLS, CDR2 YYNGEE. The junction had 7 bases not matched to a gene; V was cut back by 2 bases and J by 1 base. This CDR3 spans 18 amino acids. CDR3 nucleotide sequence: TGTGCCAGCAGCGTGACTAGCGGGAGAAGTGGGGCCAAAAACATTCAGTACTTC. It is translated as CASSVTSGRSGAKNIQYF.

The chain couples TRBV5-1 to TRBJ2-4, with 7 bases lining up with TRBD1. V was pared by 3 bases and J by 7 bases, with 4 bases of the junction left unmatched. The germline V gene has CDR1 SGHRS and CDR2 YFSETQ. This CDR3 has 13 residues. This chain's CDR3 is CASSYSRGNIQYF. The CDR3 DNA follows: TGCGCCAGCAGCTACTCCAGGGGGAACATTCAGTACTTC.

This clone was picked up one time. The chain carries TRBV16 and TRBJ1-1; no reliable D call. The CDR3 loop spans 13 amino acids. The V gene's germline CDR1 is KGHSY and CDR2 FQNENV. V was trimmed by 2 bases and J by 4 bases, leaving 8 bases between them. The CDR3 loop is CASSQISGTEAFF. DNA of the CDR3: TGTGCCAGCAGCCAAATCAGTGGCACTGAAGCTTTCTTT.

The chain has TRBV6-5 and TRBJ2-7; 8 bases are shared with TRBD1. Per germline, CDR1 MNHEY and CDR2 SVGAGI. V lost 6 bases to trimming and J lost 2 bases; unmatched junction nucleotides: 9. The CDR3 is 15 amino acids. CDR3 region: CASSNRGKLAYEQYF. For the CDR3, the DNA is TGTGCCAGCAGCAACAGGGGGAAACTGGCCTACGAGCAGTACTTC.

This clone was counted a few times. The rearrangement joins TRBV5-1 to TRBJ2-4; D is perhaps TRBD1 (6 bases). The V gene's germline CDR1 is SGHRS and CDR2 YFSETQ. CDR3 size: 10 residues. Trimming removed 7 bases from V and 12 bases from J, with 11 bases in between. The CDR3 protein is CASHRVNQYF. The CDR3 nucleotides are TGCGCCAGCCACAGGGTAAATCAGTACTTC. Full variable domain (rest looked up from reference TRBV5-1 and TRBJ2-4): KAGVTQTPRYLIKTRGQQVTLSCSPISGHRSVSWYQQTPGQGLQFLFEYFSETQRNKGNFPGRFSGRQFSNSRSEMNVSTLELGDSALYLCASHRVNQYFGAGTRLSVL.

Here the CDR3 reads CASSQIGLAVYNEQFF. The CDR3 nucleotides are TGTGCCAGCAGCCAAATCGGGCTAGCGGTTTACAATGAGCAGTTCTTC. V usage is TRBV13 and J usage is TRBJ2-1; 7 bases line up with TRBD2. V lost 5 bases, J lost 4 bases, and 11 bases stayed unmatched. CDR3 length: 16 amino acids. Germline lookup yields CDR1 PRHDT and CDR2 FYEKMQ (reference sequence).

The count of this clone is one. The V and J genes are TRBV5-1 and TRBJ2-3; 7 bases are shared with TRBD2. Germline trimming cut 4 bases from V and 2 bases from J; bases unmatched to any gene: 7. The CDR3 spans 15 residues. Germline CDR1 SGHRS, CDR2 YFSETQ. This chain's CDR3 is CASSRLAELTDTQYF. CDR3 coding DNA: TGCGCCAGCAGCAGGCTAGCGGAACTCACAGATACGCAGTATTTT. The full variable domain, its missing parts supplied by reference TRBV5-1 and TRBJ2-3, is KAGVTQTPRYLIKTRGQQVTLSCSPISGHRSVSWYQQTPGQGLQFLFEYFSETQRNKGNFPGRFSGRQFSNSRSEMNVSTLELGDSALYLCASSRLAELTDTQYFGPGTRLTVL.

The J gene is TRBJ1-2, the V gene TRBV5-1, with 7 bases aligning to TRBD1. The trim removed 0 bases at V and 7 bases at J, leaving 3 bases unmatched. From germline, CDR1 is SGHRS and CDR2 YFSETQ. This CDR3 has 13 amino acids. CDR3: CASSLDRTGGYTF. For the CDR3, the DNA is TGCGCCAGCAGCTTGGATCGGACAGGTGGCTACACCTTC.

The CDR3 reads CASGPGLAGGGTDTQYF. For the CDR3, the DNA is TGTGCTAGTGGTCCGGGACTAGCGGGAGGCGGCACAGATACGCAGTATTTT. V is TRBV12-5 and J is TRBJ2-3; 15 bases agree with TRBD2. Per germline, CDR1 LGHNT and CDR2 FRNRAP. The CDR3 has 17 residues. Unmatched junction bases numbered 4, after V lost 5 bases and J lost 1 base.

V is TRBV5-4 and J is TRBJ1-1; D is possibly TRBD1 (6 bases). In germline, CDR1 is SGHNT, CDR2 YYREEE (reference sequence). This CDR3 spans 11 amino acids. V was cut by 3 bases and J by 12 bases, with 12 bases left in between. The CDR3 bases are TGTGCCAGCAGCTCAACAGGGATGACTTTCTTT. Protein sequence: CASSSTGMTFF.

CDR3 loop: CASSFTSGGYNEQFF. The DNA of the CDR3 is TGCGCCAGCAGCTTTACTAGCGGAGGATACAATGAGCAGTTCTTC. This chain links TRBV5-1 with TRBJ2-1; TRBD2 matches at 8 bases. CDR3 size: 15 residues. The trim removed 2 bases at V and 4 bases at J, leaving 5 bases unmatched. Germline V gene sequence: CDR1 SGHRS, CDR2 YFSETQ.

This rearrangement joins TRBV27 to TRBJ2-7, with 9 bases matching TRBD1. The CDR3 is 14 residues long. Germline V gene data show CDR1 as MNHEY and CDR2 as SMNVEV (reference sequence). With 5 bases clipped from V and 4 bases from J, the junction kept 6 bases outside the gene matches. CDR3 loop: CASSRQGGEYEQYF. The CDR3 DNA follows: TGTGCCAGCAGTCGACAGGGGGGGGAATACGAGCAGTACTTC.